Listed below are T cell receptor beta chains from one sample, sequenced in a study of OX40 agonist ivuxolimab in advanced cancers. TCRdb's copy holds only in-frame clones and misses some; the assay was immunoSEQ multiplex PCR. This repertoire shows about 90,000 clones, around 88% found once; its top ten account for roughly 1.4%. The sample here was CD4+ or CD8+ T cells sorted from blood, taken in a trial of the OX40 agonist ivuxolimab. These receptors all stem from an adult with an advanced solid tumor such as melanoma, head and neck, liver or kidney cancer. The CDR3 runs from the conserved cysteine through the conserved F or W.

V | CDR3
TRBV13 | CASSLGGRGQSNQPQHF
TRBV20-1 | CSARVQIEAFF
TRBV11-2 | CASSLGGQGASGEKLFF
TRBV11-2 | CASSLQGEKLFF
TRBV28 | CASSPETLHTQYF
TRBV12-5 | CASGVSTGAPGKAFF
TRBV21-1 | CASSKGMTGGIGNTEAFF
TRBV19 | CAIRGGGTATGELFF
TRBV5-8 | CASSLRQSTDTQYF
TRBV27 | CASSLRASYSGANVLTF
TRBV18 | CASSPPSSGAEKLFF
TRBV14 | CASSPMGFEVSEQFF
TRBV29-1 | CSVGVAGRYEQYF
TRBV5-5 | CASSRGWNTEAFF
TRBV5-4 | CASSLSVTGELFF
TRBV5-1 | CASSSGGMRGEKLFF
TRBV5-1 | CASSPGTSGRIYEQYF
TRBV30 | CAWRAPGHLSNQPQHF
TRBV6-4 | CASSDCSLALLTYNEQFF
TRBV6-6 | CASTQGPYYGYTF
TRBV19 | CATSDRGYGYTF
TRBV5-1 | CASSEDTGGPNTGELFF
TRBV9 | CASSVGQAFTDTQYF
TRBV13 | CASSLWRSSYNEQFF
TRBV6-1 | CASSATGTGNYEQYF
TRBV11-2 | CASSPAGVSGNTIYF
TRBV9 | CASSVAVGGASNEQFF
TRBV16 | CASSPDRGTGELFF
TRBV27 | CASSFYRETGELFF
TRBV28 | CASSLTGQGNFDEQFF
TRBV6-5 | CASSYNAGSDTQYF
TRBV5-5 | CASSFEVAGGRQTQYF
TRBV2 | CASSVRMGGAGETQYF
TRBV18 | CASSPDNTYGYTF
TRBV6-5 | CASRKGAISGYTF
TRBV6-1 | CASSVQTGDQPQHF
TRBV6-6 | CASSYSEGRVPSPQHF
TRBV4-1 | CASSQDRGQYGYTF
TRBV28 | CASSFRRTVLDSPLHF
TRBV6-1 | CASSSFPTGRPEAFF
TRBV12-5 | CASGWPPQAHQETQYF
TRBV6-5 | CASSYSLSGTIYF
TRBV5-4 | CASSSQSGASYNEQFF
TRBV19 | CASSIVGGQGALGNSPLHF
TRBV27 | CASSLRSLAGEHIQYF
TRBV5-1 | CASSPGLAGTNEQFF
TRBV12-2 | CASRTRIELSSRADTQYF
TRBV2 | CASRATGPGNTIYF
TRBV6-1 | CASSEVTGYASEQYF
TRBV6-1 | CASSIGATNEKLFF
TRBV29-1 | CSVGSTGYGYTF
TRBV6-5 | CASRYRGGNSPLHF
TRBV5-1 | CASSPDATNTDTQYF